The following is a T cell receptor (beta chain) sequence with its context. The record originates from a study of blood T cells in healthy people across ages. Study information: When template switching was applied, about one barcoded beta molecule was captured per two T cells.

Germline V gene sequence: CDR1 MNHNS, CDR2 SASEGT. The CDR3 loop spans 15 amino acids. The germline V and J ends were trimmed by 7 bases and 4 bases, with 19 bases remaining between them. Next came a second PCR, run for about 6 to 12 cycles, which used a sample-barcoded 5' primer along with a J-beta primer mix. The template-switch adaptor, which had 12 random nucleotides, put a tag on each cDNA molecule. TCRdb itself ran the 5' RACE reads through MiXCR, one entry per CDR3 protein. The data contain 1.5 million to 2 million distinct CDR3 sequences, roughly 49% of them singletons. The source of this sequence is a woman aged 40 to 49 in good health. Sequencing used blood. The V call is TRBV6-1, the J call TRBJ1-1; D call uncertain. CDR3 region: CASTPSTSPGTEAFF. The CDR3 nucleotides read TGTGCCAGCACCCCTTCGACCTCTCCGGGCACTGAAGCTTTCTTT.